This T cell receptor beta chain was profiled in a study of cytomegalovirus exposure and HLA in healthy donors. With 60 Vbeta and 13 Jbeta primers, the PCR was carried out. Clones were read by immunoSEQ multiplex PCR, and TCRdb kept only the in-frame ones, dropping some. Found here are approximately 150,000 clones, around four fifths of them singletons; the top ten hold approximately 3.6%. Germline CDR1 is SGHTA and CDR2 is FQGNSA. J lost 0 bases, V lost 3 bases, and 0 bases had no gene match. The CDR3 extends over 14 amino acids. Sequencing was performed on PBMCs. The source is a male donor in good health and CMV-seronegative. The chain recombines TRBV7-2 with TRBJ2-3; TRBD1 agrees at 7 bases. CDR3: CASSLDRSTDTQYF. The CDR3 DNA is TGTGCCAGCAGCTTGGACAGGAGCACAGATACGCAGTATTTT.